This T cell receptor beta chain was sequenced in a study of response to subunit inactivated influenza vaccine. CDR1 is SGHVS, CDR2 FNYEAQ, per germline. The junction had 8 bases not matched to a gene; V was cut back by 5 bases and J by 8 bases. CDR3 length: 15 amino acids. MiXCR was run by TCRdb on the RT-PCR reads, yielding one entry per CDR3 protein. The sample carries about 500,000 distinct CDR3 sequences, approximately 15% recorded once. This specimen consisted of CD4+ T cells sorted from PBMCs, obtained less than 30 months after vaccination. This chain joins TRBV7-6 and TRBJ2-1; TRBD1 matches at 11 bases. This TCR came from a man aged 45 to 70 who received an inactivated influenza vaccine. The DNA for the CDR3 is TGTGCCAGCAGCCCCGGGACAGGGGGACGTGATGAGCAGTTCTTC. It yields the protein CASSPGTGGRDEQFF.